Presented here are 25 T cell receptor beta chains from one specimen sequenced in a study of OX40 agonist ivuxolimab in advanced cancers. The repertoire was sequenced with immunoSEQ multiplex PCR; TCRdb's copy has only in-frame clones and lacks some. Among some 100,000 clones listed, around nine tenths were seen once. Sequencing used CD4+ or CD8+ T cells sorted from blood, obtained in a trial of the OX40 agonist ivuxolimab. The receptor set was obtained from an adult with an advanced solid tumor such as melanoma, head and neck, liver or kidney cancer.

The V and J genes are TRBV11-3 and TRBJ2-1; D unclear. Germline lookup yields CDR1 SGHNT and CDR2 YENEEA. The CDR3 has 15 amino acids. Trimming shortened V by 2 bases and J by 6 bases, and 14 bases separated the two germline ends. CDR3 sequence reads: CASSLTPPLGNEQFF. As DNA, the CDR3 is TGTGCCAGCAGCTTAACTCCACCCTTGGGCAATGAGCAGTTCTTC.

The gene calls are TRBV5-4 and TRBJ2-3, with TRBD2 matching over 12 bases. Per the germline V gene, CDR1 is SGHNT and CDR2 is YYREEE (reference sequence). V trimming: 3 bases; J trimming: 4 bases; junction bases outside the gene matches: 9. The CDR3 totals 17 residues. The CDR3 here is CASSSLTSGRRADTQYF. The CDR3 coding sequence is TGTGCCAGCAGCTCCCTGACTAGCGGGAGAAGGGCAGATACGCAGTATTTT.

The chain is built from TRBV6-6 and TRBJ2-2, with 10 bases fitting TRBD2. The CDR3 runs to 15 residues. V lost 5 bases, J lost 2 bases, and 2 bases stayed unmatched. The germline V gene has CDR1 MNHNY and CDR2 SVGAGI (reference sequence). The CDR3 bases are TGTGCCAGCAGTGGACTAGCGGCAAACACCGGGGAGCTGTTTTTT. Protein: CASSGLAANTGELFF.

This clone is medium-sized in the sample. The chain recombines TRBV7-9 with TRBJ2-7; 9 nucleotides agree with TRBD2. CDR3 length: 14 amino acids. In germline, CDR1 is SEHNR, CDR2 FQNEAQ (reference sequence). J gave up 7 bases and V 1 base, and 5 bases lay outside the gene matches. The CDR3 sequence: CASSLVREGREQYF. The CDR3 DNA reads TGTGCCAGCAGCTTAGTGCGGGAGGGCCGAGAGCAGTACTTC. The full variable domain, rest sourced from reference TRBV7-9 and TRBJ2-7, is DTGVSQNPRHKITKRGQNVTFRCDPISEHNRLYWYRQTLGQGPEFLTYFQNEAQLEKSRLLSDRFSAERPKGSFSTLEIQRTEQGDSAMYLCASSLVREGREQYFGPGTRLTVT.

The chain has TRBV7-9 and TRBJ2-2, with 9 bases identical to TRBD2. Germline CDR1 is SEHNR and CDR2 is FQNEAQ (reference sequence). The trim removed 5 bases at V and 4 bases at J, leaving 5 bases unmatched. The CDR3 contains 15 residues. CDR3 DNA sequence: TGTGCCAGCAGCCCCGGGACTAGCAGCACCGGGGAGCTGTTTTTT. Its translation is CASSPGTSSTGELFF.

The V gene is TRBV19, the J gene TRBJ2-1; perhaps TRBD1 as D (6 bases). Germline V gene lookup returns CDR1 LNHDA and CDR2 SQIVND (reference sequence). The V end lost 4 bases, the J end lost 3 bases, and 19 bases lay between the germline ends. There are 17 residues in the CDR3. CDR3 region: CASSTSSHRVGYNEQFF. CDR3 DNA: TGTGCCAGTAGTACCTCATCTCACAGGGTGGGCTACAATGAGCAGTTCTTC.

With regard to this clone: The same CDR3 can be traced to other DNA sequences in this sample. This chain uses TRBV11-2 with TRBJ2-5; no definite D call. The CDR3 has 13 residues. Germline V gene lookup returns CDR1 SGHAT and CDR2 FQNNGV. Between the trimmed V and J ends, which lost 1 base and 2 bases, there was a span of 5 bases. In DNA, the CDR3 is TGTGCCAGCAGCTTAGGGTTGCAAGAGACCCAGTACTTC. It encodes CASSLGLQETQYF.

V and J are TRBV29-1 and TRBJ2-3; TRBD2 might be the D (7 bases). The V end was cut by 7 bases, the J end by 1 base, with 18 bases between. The CDR3 runs to 15 residues. Per the germline V gene, CDR1 is SQVTM and CDR2 is ANQGSEA. The CDR3 sequence: CSAVEGGAGTDTQYF. DNA for the CDR3: TGCAGCGCAGTCGAAGGGGGGGCAGGCACAGATACGCAGTATTTT.

The rearrangement uses TRBV2 and TRBJ1-5; no reliable D call. CDR3 length: 16 amino acids. The V and J ends lost 1 base and 0 bases respectively, with 10 bases between them. Germline lookup yields CDR1 SNHLY and CDR2 FYNNEI. This CDR3 reads CASSEDAGLSNQPQHF. The CDR3 bases are TGTGCCAGCAGTGAAGATGCAGGACTTAGCAATCAGCCCCAGCATTTT.

The chain recombines TRBV28 with TRBJ2-7; TRBD1 matches at 10 bases. The length of the CDR3 is 15 residues. CDR1 MDHEN and CDR2 SYDVKM come from the germline V gene. V was pared by 5 bases and J by 3 bases, with 7 bases of the junction left unmatched. CDR3 sequence reads: CASSPPGQGNYEQYF. CDR3 nucleotide sequence: TGTGCCAGCAGTCCCCCGGGACAGGGGAACTACGAGCAGTACTTC. Based on the CDR3 plus reference TRBV28 and TRBJ2-7, the full variable domain is DVKVTQSSRYLVKRTGEKVFLECVQDMDHENMFWYRQDPGLGLRLIYFSYDVKMKEKGDIPEGYSVSREKKERFSLILESASTNQTSMYLCASSPPGQGNYEQYFGPGTRLTVT.

V and J are TRBV6-5 and TRBJ2-6, with 8 positions matching TRBD1. Germline-derived CDR1 and CDR2 are MNHEY and SVGAGI. V dropped 4 bases and J dropped 9; count of bases not matched to a gene: 11. The CDR3 has 16 amino acids. CDR3 amino acids: CASSFIGAGGYNVLTF. The DNA of the CDR3 is TGTGCCAGCAGTTTTATCGGGGCAGGGGGCTACAACGTCCTGACTTTC.

The chain joins TRBV19 to TRBJ2-1; D is ambiguous. From germline, CDR1 is LNHDA and CDR2 SQIVND (reference sequence). This CDR3 has 13 amino acids. Deletions cut 3 bases from V and 9 bases from J, with 12 bases between. In nucleotides, the CDR3 is TGTGCCAGTAGTATCGAAAGGGCAGGTGAGCAGTTCTTC. It codes for CASSIERAGEQFF.

This clone was seen more than once but under ten times. The chain combines TRBV7-9 with TRBJ2-7; D gene unclear. The CDR3 has 14 residues. V gave up 5 bases and J gave up 7 bases, with 18 bases separating them. Germline loops: CDR1 SEHNR, CDR2 FQNEAQ (reference sequence). CDR3 in DNA: TGTGCCAGCAGCCTCTCCGGCTGGAAGGAGGAGCAGTACTTC. It translates to CASSLSGWKEEQYF.

This rearrangement joins TRBV7-3 to TRBJ2-5; 8 bases line up with TRBD2. The CDR3 has 17 residues. CDR1 and CDR2 from the germline V gene are SGHTA and FQGTGA. The CDR3 sequence: CVEHGGSGKAIQETQYF. The CDR3 region has the DNA TGTGTCGAACACGGTGGTAGCGGGAAGGCAATCCAAGAGACCCAGTACTTC.

The chain employs TRBV18 and TRBJ1-4; 9 bases map to TRBD1. The CDR3 extends over 13 amino acids. V lost 8 bases to trimming and J lost 7 bases; unmatched junction nucleotides: 5. CDR1 and CDR2 (germline): KGHSH, LQKENI. Here the CDR3 reads CASQGTGTEKLFF. The CDR3 nucleotides are TGTGCCAGCCAGGGGACAGGGACTGAAAAACTGTTTTTT. Full variable domain (missing parts from reference TRBV18 and TRBJ1-4): NAGVMQNPRHLVRRRGQEARLRCSPMKGHSHVYWYRQLPEEGLKFMVYLQKENIIDESGMPKERFSAEFPKEGPSILRIQQVVRGDSAAYFCASQGTGTEKLFFGSGTQLSVL.

V and J are TRBV4-2 and TRBJ2-1, with 9 positions matching TRBD2. The CDR3 runs to 18 residues. V shed 3 bases and J 3 bases; nucleotides not matched to a gene: 12. CDR1 is LGHNA, CDR2 YNFKEQ, per germline. The CDR3 DNA reads as TGTGCCAGCAGCCAGGCCCGGAGAGGGACTAGCTACTACAATGAGCAGTTCTTC. Protein sequence: CASSQARRGTSYYNEQFF.

The chain uses TRBV7-9 and TRBJ1-1; no clear D gene. CDR1 is SEHNR and CDR2 is FQNEAQ in the germline V gene (reference sequence). The CDR3 totals 12 residues. V was clipped by 3 bases and J by 4 bases, with 6 bases between them. In DNA form, the CDR3 reads TGTGCCAGCAGCTTCCCAGGCACTGAAGCTTTCTTT. Translated, it gives CASSFPGTEAFF.

This chain links TRBV5-1 with TRBJ2-7; the match to TRBD1 covers 8 bases. The V and J ends lost 3 bases and 3 bases, in that order; junction bases with no gene match: 8. The CDR3 contains 15 residues. Germline-derived CDR1 and CDR2 are SGHRS and YFSETQ. DNA of the CDR3: TGCGCCAGCAGCTCAAGTGGACAGGGAAACTACGAGCAGTACTTC. Translation gives CASSSSGQGNYEQYF.

The chain links TRBV10-2 to TRBJ2-1, with 8 bases fitting TRBD2. CDR3 length: 17 amino acids. The V gene's germline CDR1 is WSHSY and CDR2 SAAADI. The V segment lost 2 bases and the J segment 0 bases; nucleotides outside the gene matches: 6. CDR3 coding DNA: TGCGCCAGCAGTGAGCAACTAGCGGCCCTCTCCTACAATGAGCAGTTCTTC. It encodes CASSEQLAALSYNEQFF.

The chain has TRBV28 and TRBJ2-1, with 7 bases fitting TRBD2. Germline V gives CDR1 MDHEN, CDR2 SYDVKM. The CDR3 is 15 residues long. V was clipped by 6 bases and J by 6 bases; unmatched bases: 11. CDR3 nucleotide sequence: TGTGCCAGCAGGGAGTGGAGCGGGAACTCCAATGAGCAGTTCTTC. Translating gives CASREWSGNSNEQFF.

This rearrangement joins TRBV5-4 to TRBJ2-1, with 12 nucleotides matching TRBD2. The CDR3 runs 16 residues. V lost 4 bases and J lost 5; bases outside the gene matches: 7. Germline CDR1 SGHNT, CDR2 YYREEE (reference sequence). The CDR3 reads CASSTTSGRFNNEQFF. In DNA, the CDR3 is TGTGCCAGCAGCACGACTAGCGGGAGATTTAACAATGAGCAGTTCTTC.

The chain uses TRBV11-2 and TRBJ2-5; the match to TRBD1 covers 7 bases. The CDR3 loop spans 13 amino acids. V was clipped by 5 bases and J by 1 base; unmatched bases: 1. Germline CDR1 reads SGHAT; CDR2 reads FQNNGV. This chain's CDR3 is CASSTGAQETQYF. The CDR3 DNA is TGTGCCAGCAGCACAGGGGCCCAAGAGACCCAGTACTTC.

The chain combines TRBV6-5 with TRBJ2-2; D is uncertain. Germline CDR1 and CDR2: MNHEY and SVGAGI. This CDR3 has 12 amino acids. V was trimmed by 6 bases and J by 7 bases, leaving 9 bases between them. CDR3 protein: CASSQRVGELFF. The CDR3 DNA sequence: TGTGCCAGCAGCCAACGGGTCGGGGAGCTGTTTTTT.

V is TRBV25-1 and J is TRBJ1-2, with D hard to call. This CDR3 has 15 amino acids. Trimming cost V 3 bases and J 2 bases, with 13 bases left between them. Germline V lookup: CDR1 MGHDK, CDR2 SYGVNS. CDR3 amino acids: CASSDRLGMNYGYTF. For the CDR3, the DNA is TGTGCCAGCAGTGATCGACTGGGGATGAACTATGGCTACACCTTC.

This clone was observed once. The chain links TRBV6-1 to TRBJ2-7, with 10 bases aligning to TRBD1. Trimming removed 4 bases from V and 3 bases from J; junction bases left unmatched: 9. The V gene's germline CDR1 is MNHNS and CDR2 SASEGT. This CDR3 spans 16 amino acids. This chain's CDR3 is CASSGLHGTGDYEQYF. CDR3 DNA: TGTGCCAGCAGTGGACTCCACGGGACAGGGGACTACGAGCAGTACTTC.